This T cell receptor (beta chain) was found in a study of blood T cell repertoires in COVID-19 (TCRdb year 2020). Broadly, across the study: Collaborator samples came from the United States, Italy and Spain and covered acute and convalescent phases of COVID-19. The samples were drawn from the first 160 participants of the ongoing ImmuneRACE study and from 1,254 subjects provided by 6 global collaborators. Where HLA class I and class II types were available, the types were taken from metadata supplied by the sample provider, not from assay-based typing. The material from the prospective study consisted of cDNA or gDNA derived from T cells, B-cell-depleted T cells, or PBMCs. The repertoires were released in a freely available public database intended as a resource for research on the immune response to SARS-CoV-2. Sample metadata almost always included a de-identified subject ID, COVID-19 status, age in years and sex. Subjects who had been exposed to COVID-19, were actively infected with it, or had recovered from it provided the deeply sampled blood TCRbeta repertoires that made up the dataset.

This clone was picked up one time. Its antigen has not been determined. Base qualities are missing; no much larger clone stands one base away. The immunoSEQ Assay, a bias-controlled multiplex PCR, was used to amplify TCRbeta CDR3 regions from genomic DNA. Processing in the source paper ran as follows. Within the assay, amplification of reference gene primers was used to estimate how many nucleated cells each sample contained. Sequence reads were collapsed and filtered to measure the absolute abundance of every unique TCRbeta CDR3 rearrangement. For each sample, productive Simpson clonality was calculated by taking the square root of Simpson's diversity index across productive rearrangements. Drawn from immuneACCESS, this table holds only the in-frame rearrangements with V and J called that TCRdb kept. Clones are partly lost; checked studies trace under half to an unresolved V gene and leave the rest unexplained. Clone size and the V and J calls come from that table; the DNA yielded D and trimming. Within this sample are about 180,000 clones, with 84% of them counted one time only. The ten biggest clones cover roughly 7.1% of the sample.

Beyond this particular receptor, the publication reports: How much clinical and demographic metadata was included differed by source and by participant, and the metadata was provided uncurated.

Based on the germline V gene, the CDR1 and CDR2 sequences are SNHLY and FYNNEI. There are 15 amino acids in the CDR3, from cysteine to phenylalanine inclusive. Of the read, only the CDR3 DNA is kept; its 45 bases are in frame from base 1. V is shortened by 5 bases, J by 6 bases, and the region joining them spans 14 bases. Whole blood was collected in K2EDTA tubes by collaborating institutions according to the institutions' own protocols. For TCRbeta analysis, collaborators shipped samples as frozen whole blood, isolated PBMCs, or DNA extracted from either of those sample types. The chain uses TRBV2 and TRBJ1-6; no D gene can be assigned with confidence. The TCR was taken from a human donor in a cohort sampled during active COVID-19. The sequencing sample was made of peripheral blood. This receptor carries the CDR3 CASSRPGPGNSPLHF. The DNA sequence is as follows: TGTGCCAGCAGTCGGCCGGGTCCCGGTAATTCACCCCTCCACTTT.